This is a list of T cell receptor beta chains from one sample in a study of T cells in Graves' hyperthyroidism and ophthalmopathy. Each CDR3 protein gets one entry after TCRdb re-called the multiplex PCR reads with MiXCR. Of roughly 290,000 distinct CDR3 sequences in the sample, roughly 15% are singletons; the top ten hold approximately 8.6%. The sample was blood. The source of these receptors is a woman in her twenties or thirties with Graves' hyperthyroidism that later progressed to Graves' ophthalmopathy. Both conserved end residues are part of each CDR3. The D gene is left open where the match is weak. A clone size is listed for some rows: how often the clone was seen (once, few, many), or a class if it is expanded.

v_gene	d_gene	j_gene	abundance	CDR3aa	CDR3nt
TRBV7-2	.	TRBJ2-1	many	CASSLVPRVGNEQFF	TGTGCCAGCAGCTTAGTTCCCCGGGTGGGGAATGAGCAGTTCTTC
TRBV27	.	TRBJ1-1	many	CASSPDLHMNTEAFF	TGTGCCAGCAGTCCGGACCTGCACATGAACACTGAAGCTTTCTTT
TRBV20-1	.	TRBJ1-1	many	CSAVNTEAFF	TGCAGTGCAGTGAACACTGAAGCTTTCTTT
TRBV6-2/TRBV6-3	.	TRBJ1-5	.	CASSFLGNQPQHF	TGTGCCAGCAGTTTTCTGGGAAATCAGCCCCAGCATTTT
TRBV10-2	.	TRBJ2-5	few	CASSGGRETQYF	TGCGCCAGCAGTGGGGGCCGGGAGACCCAGTACTTC
TRBV7-2	.	TRBJ2-7	few	CASSLMAYEQYF	TGTGCCAGCAGCTTAATGGCGTACGAGCAGTACTTC
TRBV2	.	TRBJ1-2	many	CASSDSTSNYGYTF	TGTGCCAGCAGTGATTCGACCTCTAACTATGGCTACACCTTC
TRBV28	.	TRBJ2-5	many	CASSTWLSETQYF	TGTGCCAGCAGTACCTGGTTGAGTGAGACCCAGTACTTC
TRBV27	.	TRBJ2-7	many	CASSLKIDSYEQYF	TGTGCCAGCAGTTTAAAGATTGACTCCTACGAGCAGTACTTC
TRBV12-3/TRBV12-4	.	TRBJ1-3	many	CASSLGWTEDSGNTIYF	TGTGCCAGCAGTTTAGGTTGGACGGAGGACTCTGGAAACACCATATATTTT
TRBV28	.	TRBJ1-6	many	CASRTPRGYNSPLHF	TGTGCCAGCAGAACCCCTCGGGGGTATAATTCACCCCTCCACTTT
TRBV10-2	TRBD2	TRBJ2-7	.	CASAGDSYYEQYF	TGCGCCAGTGCGGGGGACTCGTACTACGAGCAGTACTTC
TRBV2	TRBD1	TRBJ1-6	many	CASRDRGTGSPLHF	TGTGCCAGCCGGGACAGGGGAACGGGGTCACCCCTCCACTTT
TRBV5-1	.	TRBJ2-1	many	CASSLEALSSYNEQFF	TGCGCCAGCAGCTTGGAAGCGCTGAGCTCCTACAATGAGCAGTTCTTC
TRBV7-2	.	TRBJ1-5	many	CASSPAAGVGQPQHF	TGTGCCAGCAGCCCGGCGGCAGGGGTGGGTCAGCCCCAGCATTTT
TRBV30	.	TRBJ2-7	.	CAWSLRAEGSYEQYF	TGTGCCTGGAGTTTAAGAGCGGAGGGGTCCTACGAGCAGTACTTC
TRBV19	.	TRBJ1-1	many	CASSIGRGLGTEAFF	TGTGCCAGTAGTATAGGGCGGGGGCTAGGGACTGAAGCTTTCTTT
TRBV27	TRBD2	TRBJ2-1	many	CASSPELAGVFDEQFF	TGTGCCAGCAGTCCAGAACTAGCGGGAGTTTTCGATGAGCAGTTCTTC
TRBV10-3	.	TRBJ2-3	.	CAISESIRQASTDTQYF	TGTGCCATCAGTGAGTCGATTCGTCAGGCAAGCACAGATACGCAGTATTTT
TRBV6-1	TRBD1	TRBJ1-2	many	CASRPSLGQGAIGYTF	TGTGCCAGCAGGCCTAGTTTGGGACAGGGGGCGATTGGCTACACCTTC
TRBV4-1	TRBD2	TRBJ2-7	.	CASSPLAGGEEQYF	TGCGCCAGCAGCCCTCTGGCGGGAGGGGAGGAGCAGTACTTC
TRBV27	.	TRBJ1-5	.	CASSLSYNGQPQHF	TGTGCCAGCAGTTTATCATACAACGGTCAGCCCCAGCATTTT
TRBV28	.	TRBJ2-7	.	CASSLQGTSYGQYF	TGTGCCAGCAGTTTACAGGGGACCTCCTACGGGCAGTACTTC